This T cell receptor (beta chain) was captured in a study of cytomegalovirus exposure and HLA in healthy donors. This CDR3 is 15 amino acids long. V was pared by 1 base and J by 2 bases, with 3 bases of the junction left unmatched. Germline V gene lookup returns CDR1 LNHNV and CDR2 YYDKDF (reference sequence). The PCR ran on 60 Vbeta and 13 Jbeta primers. Generated by immunoSEQ multiplex PCR, the TCRdb table keeps only in-frame clones and is missing some. The sample includes around 200,000 clones, about three quarters of them seen just once. A single count supports this clone. The antigen is unknown. Study results and caveats: Relative to equally common others, HLA-associated TCR beta chains showed greater clonal expansion in a later analysis. Relative to the roughly 700-donor mean, N-insertions were reportedly fewer in an Asian-associated ancestry cluster in a later analysis. The study listed approximately 160 cytomegalovirus-associated TCR beta chains. Near-uniform donor sequencing depth was presumed by presence/absence analyses.

This chain links TRBV15 with TRBJ2-7; 9 nucleotides agree with TRBD2. The TCR sequence derives from a man in his forties in good health and CMV-seronegative. The material sequenced was PBMCs. CDR3 sequence reads: CATSRGLAGTYEQYF. The CDR3 bases are TGTGCCACCAGCAGAGGCCTAGCGGGGACCTACGAGCAGTACTTC.